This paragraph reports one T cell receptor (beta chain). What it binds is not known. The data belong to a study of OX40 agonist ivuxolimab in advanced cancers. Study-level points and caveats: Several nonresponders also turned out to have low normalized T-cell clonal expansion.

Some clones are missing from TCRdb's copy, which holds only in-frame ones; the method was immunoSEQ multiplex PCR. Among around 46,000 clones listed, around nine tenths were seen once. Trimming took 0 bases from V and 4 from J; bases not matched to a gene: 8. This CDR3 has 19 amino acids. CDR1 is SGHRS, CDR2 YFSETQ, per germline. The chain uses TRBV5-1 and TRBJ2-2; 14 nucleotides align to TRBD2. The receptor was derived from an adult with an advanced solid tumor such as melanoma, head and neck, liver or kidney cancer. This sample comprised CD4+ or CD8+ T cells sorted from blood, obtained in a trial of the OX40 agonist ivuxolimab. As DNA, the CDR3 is TGCGCCAGCAGCTTGGACCCGACTAGCGGGGGGGCACCCACCGGGGAGCTGTTTTTT. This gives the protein CASSLDPTSGGAPTGELFF. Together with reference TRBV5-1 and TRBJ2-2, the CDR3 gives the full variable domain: KAGVTQTPRYLIKTRGQQVTLSCSPISGHRSVSWYQQTPGQGLQFLFEYFSETQRNKGNFPGRFSGRQFSNSRSEMNVSTLELGDSALYLCASSLDPTSGGAPTGELFFGEGSRLTVL.